This T cell receptor beta chain was captured in a study of blood T cell repertoires in COVID-19. The overall study: The origin of the acute and convalescent COVID-19 samples was the United States, Italy and Spain. Nucleic acid was either cDNA or gDNA, and it came from T cells, B-cell-depleted T cells, or PBMCs.

Assay: immunoSEQ multiplex PCR; the TCRdb copy retains only in-frame clones and omits some. The repertoire holds approximately 88,000 clones, with 75% to 80% as singletons. CDR3 length equals 11 residues. Germline CDR1 is DFQATT and CDR2 is SNEGSKA (reference sequence). V was cut by 7 bases and J by 12 bases, with 16 bases left in between. V gene TRBV20-1 combines with J gene TRBJ2-1, with D possibly TRBD2 on 5 matching bases. Sequencing input: peripheral blood. The clonotype comes from a man between 65 and 85 years old with COVID-19, enrolled during active disease. CDR3 sequence reads: CSVLALGGQFF. CDR3 nucleotides: TGCAGTGTGCTAGCTCTCGGAGGGCAGTTCTTC.